This record covers a single TCR beta chain. It lacks a known antigen. It has no much larger one-base neighbor in the sample; base qualities were not kept. The germline V gene (reference sequence) yields LGHDT for CDR1 and YNNKEL for CDR2. V was cut back by 0 bases and J by 0 bases, leaving a gap of 11 bases between them. The CDR3 measures 17 amino acids from cysteine to phenylalanine. Only the CDR3 DNA is retained, 51 bases long and in frame from the first base. Each collaborating institution followed its own protocols to collect whole blood in K2EDTA tubes. Collaborator samples were shipped for TCRbeta analysis as frozen whole blood, isolated PBMCs, or DNA extracted from either sample type. The immunoSEQ Assay, a bias-controlled multiplex PCR, was used to amplify TCRbeta CDR3 regions from genomic DNA. As for the authors' bioinformatics: The number of nucleated cells in each sample was estimated from the amplification of reference gene primers within the assay. To quantify the absolute abundance of each unique TCRbeta CDR3 rearrangement, sequence reads were collapsed and filtered. For each sample, productive Simpson clonality was calculated as the square root of Simpson's diversity index over productive rearrangements. What TCRdb holds here is the immuneACCESS table cut down to in-frame rearrangements. Part of the clones is not present; checked against another copy, under half of the missing clones reflect an unresolved V gene, and the others are unexplained. V, J and clone size are taken as reported in that table, and D and trimming were inferred from the DNA itself. For this sample there are 15,000 to 20,000 clones; around 80% appear just once. The ten largest clones capture roughly a quarter of the sample.

This sample is part of a study of blood T cell repertoires in COVID-19 (dated by TCRdb to 2018 to 2021). With regard to the full study: Samples covering the acute and convalescent phases of COVID-19 were provided by collaborators in the United States, Italy and Spain. The material from the prospective study consisted of cDNA or gDNA derived from T cells, B-cell-depleted T cells, or PBMCs. Subjects who had been exposed to COVID-19, were actively infected with it, or had recovered from it provided the deeply sampled blood TCRbeta repertoires that made up the dataset. The repertoires were made available in a free public database intended to serve as a resource for research on the immune response to SARS-CoV-2. Samples were obtained from the ongoing ImmuneRACE study (first 160 participants) and from some 1,200 subjects provided by 6 global collaborators. The sample metadata nearly always contained a de-identified subject ID, COVID-19 status, age in years and sex. Where available, HLA class I and class II types were obtained from metadata supplied by the sample provider rather than from assay-based typing. Overall results and qualifications from the work: The amount of clinical and demographic metadata varied by source and participant and was provided uncurated.

The rearrangement combines TRBV3-1 (or the pseudogene TRBV3-2) with TRBJ2-2; a tentative D match to TRBD1 spans 6 bases. This clonotype was sampled from a woman in her 70s with active COVID-19. Sequencing was performed on peripheral blood. Here is the DNA: TGTGCCAGCAGCCAAGAGAGGGACACCCCGAACACCGGGGAGCTGTTTTTT. It specifies CASSQERDTPNTGELFF.